A selection of T cell receptor beta chains follows, all from one sample in a study of cytomegalovirus exposure and HLA in healthy donors. Profiling relied on immunoSEQ multiplex PCR, and the TCRdb table lists in-frame clones only, not all of them. The sample lists 98,000 or so clones, around 80% seen once, with under 2% in the top ten. What was sequenced was PBMCs. The origin of the receptors is a woman in her thirties or forties in good health and CMV-seronegative. The CDR3 runs from the conserved cysteine through the conserved F or W. The size entry is marked missing in some rows and otherwise reads once, few, many or a size class.

.	TRBV18	TRBJ1-2	CASSPGLTGGAYGYTF
.	TRBV5-4	TRBJ1-3	CASSLAGTGGNTIYF
.	TRBV7-9	TRBJ2-7	CASSPDRAYEQYF
.	TRBV18	TRBJ2-1	CASSPPGLAANNEQFF
.	TRBV27	TRBJ2-3	CASSLGPSGRSDTQYF
.	TRBV20-1	TRBJ2-3	CSAGLTDTQYF
.	TRBV4-3	TRBJ2-1	CASSQVSGGNEQFF
.	TRBV5-5	TRBJ1-4	CASSRDRGIGEKLFF
.	TRBV10-3	TRBJ1-2	CAISARDSYYGYTF
.	TRBV4-3	TRBJ2-1	CASSQASGYYNEQFF
.	TRBV28	TRBJ2-6	CASSSPYPGANVLTF
.	TRBV9	TRBJ2-3	CASSVATMDRDQYF
.	TRBV19	TRBJ2-6	CASRDVGANVLTF
.	TRBV6-6	TRBJ2-5	CASSRPDRDEEQYF
.	TRBV11-2	TRBJ1-2	CASSYDRGHYGYTF
.	TRBV7-9	TRBJ2-7	CASSLDGTGHNEQYF
.	TRBV10-3	TRBJ2-7	CAISPPGLYEQYF
few	TRBV7-9	TRBJ2-7	CASSPRGGSWEQYF
.	TRBV7-3	TRBJ1-2	CASSLSGGQGAGGYTF
few	TRBV5-1	TRBJ2-2	CASSFGLDGPGELFF
.	TRBV29-1	TRBJ2-1	CSVAPLGGQGNEQFF
.	TRBV28	TRBJ1-5	CASRPGTGSNQPQHF
.	TRBV6-5	TRBJ2-1	CASSRTSGRYNEQFF
.	TRBV28	TRBJ2-7	CASSTGAEGGPAYEQYF
.	TRBV28	TRBJ1-1	CASSLRGTGDLTEAFF
.	TRBV9	TRBJ1-1	CASSVGAGTSTEAFF